This is a list of T cell receptor beta chains from one sample in a study of T-cell reconstitution after alpha-beta-depleted transplantation in children. TCRdb analysed the PCR reads with MiXCR anew, one entry per CDR3 protein. This sample carries about 980,000 distinct CDR3 sequences, under 30% of them seen once, and the ten largest clones take 28%. The specimen comprised PBMCs, mostly from graft donor cells, sampled 360 days after TCRalphabeta/CD19-depleted stem cell transplant. The source of these receptors is a boy in the first two years of life who had a stem cell transplant for SCID, so the T cells may come from the graft donor. Both conserved end residues are part of each CDR3. Each record gives: V gene, D gene, J gene, clone size, CDR3 DNA, CDR3 protein. D genes are given only for firm matches. Rows may omit the clone size; those that give it use once, few, many or a size class.

TRBV6-2/TRBV6-3	TRBD1	TRBJ2-1	NA	TGTGCCAGCAGTTATCTTCGGGACAGGGGGCGAAATGAGCAGTTCTTC	CASSYLRDRGRNEQFF
TRBV12-3/TRBV12-4	NA	TRBJ2-2	few	TGTGCCAGCAATGTTGGCACCGGGGAGCTGTTTTTT	CASNVGTGELFF
TRBV2	NA	TRBJ2-7	NA	TGTGCCAGCAGTGAATTGGATACCTACGAGCAGTACTTC	CASSELDTYEQYF
TRBV20-1	NA	TRBJ2-1	few	TGCAGTGCTAGATTGGGACGCTCCTACAATGAGCAGTTCTTC	CSARLGRSYNEQFF
TRBV4-1	NA	TRBJ2-7	few	TGCGCCAGCAGCCAAGGGGGGCGTGGGTACGAGCAGTACTTC	CASSQGGRGYEQYF
TRBV6-1	NA	TRBJ2-3	few	TGTGCCAGCAGTCCTACCGGGACGACGGCGGATACGCAGTATTTT	CASSPTGTTADTQYF
TRBV25-1	TRBD1	TRBJ2-2	few	TGTGCCAGCAGTGAAGTTAGGGGGCGCATAACCGGGGAGCTGTTTTTT	CASSEVRGRITGELFF
TRBV20-1	NA	TRBJ2-3	few	TGCAGTGCTAGGGGGTTTTGGGGCACAGATACGCAGTATTTT	CSARGFWGTDTQYF
TRBV11-2	TRBD1	TRBJ1-1	few	TGTGCCAGCAGCCCGGACAGGGGGCGGACTGAAGCTTTCTTT	CASSPDRGRTEAFF
TRBV5-1	TRBD1	TRBJ2-7	few	TGCGCCAGCAGCTTGCGGACAGGAAAATACGAGCAGTACTTC	CASSLRTGKYEQYF
TRBV18	NA	TRBJ2-7	NA	TGTGCCAGCTCACCAATTGTACAGGGAGAGCAGTACTTC	CASSPIVQGEQYF
TRBV6-2/TRBV6-3	NA	TRBJ1-2	NA	TGTGCCAGCGAGCAAATCCTACAGGGCAGCGGCTACACCTTC	CASEQILQGSGYTF
TRBV12-3/TRBV12-4	NA	TRBJ1-1	few	TGTGCCAGCACCTCAGGGTGGGCGAACACTGAAGCTTTCTTT	CASTSGWANTEAFF
TRBV12-3/TRBV12-4	TRBD2	TRBJ2-5	NA	TGTGCCAGCAGTTTCTTGACTAGCGGGGGGAAAGAGACCCAGTACTTC	CASSFLTSGGKETQYF
TRBV9	NA	TRBJ2-5	NA	TGTGCCAGCAGCGTAGGACGGAGACAAGAGACCCAGTACTTC	CASSVGRRQETQYF
TRBV2	NA	TRBJ1-2	few	TGTGCCAGCAGTCGCGAAACTGGGGCCTATGGCTACACCTTC	CASSRETGAYGYTF
TRBV5-1	NA	TRBJ2-1	NA	TGCGCCAGCAGCTTGGGGGGTGGGGCGGAGCAGTTCTTC	CASSLGGGAEQFF
TRBV6-2/TRBV6-3	NA	TRBJ2-7	NA	TGTGCCAGTTATACAGGATTCTCCTACGAGCAGTACTTC	CASYTGFSYEQYF
TRBV10-3	TRBD1	TRBJ1-2	few	TGTGCCATCAGCCTACAGGGGAATGGCTACACCTTC	CAISLQGNGYTF
TRBV15	NA	TRBJ2-3	NA	TGTGCCACCAGCGGCTCGTGGGATACGCAGTATTTT	CATSGSWDTQYF
TRBV12-3/TRBV12-4	NA	TRBJ2-7	few	TGTGCCAGCAGTTTAGGGGACGGATTTCCCTACGAGCAGTACTTC	CASSLGDGFPYEQYF
TRBV9	NA	TRBJ2-7	NA	TGTGCCAGCAGCGTAGCGGACAGCGGGCTCTACGAGCAGTACTTC	CASSVADSGLYEQYF
TRBV6-2/TRBV6-3	NA	TRBJ2-2	NA	TGTGCCAGCATAGGAGCGCATCCGAACACCGGGGAGCTGTTTTTT	CASIGAHPNTGELFF
TRBV10-3	TRBD1	TRBJ1-1	NA	TGTGCCATCAGTGAGGGACAGGGGGCTATGAACACTGAAGCTTTCTTT	CAISEGQGAMNTEAFF
TRBV7-2	NA	TRBJ1-1	NA	TGTGCCAGCAGCTTAGTCAGGGGTGGGTACACTGAAGCTTTCTTT	CASSLVRGGYTEAFF
TRBV20-1	NA	TRBJ2-3	NA	TGCAGTGCTAGAGACCTCAGCGGTTACACAGATACTCAGTATTTT	CSARDLSGYTDTQYF
TRBV7-2	NA	TRBJ2-5	few	TGTGCCAGCAAAAAGTTCAGAGGCATCTTATCAGAGACCCAGTACTTC	CASKKFRGILSETQYF
TRBV5-1	NA	TRBJ2-1	few	TGCGCCAGCAGGTCTTCGAATGAGCAGTTCTTC	CASRSSNEQFF
TRBV28	NA	TRBJ2-7	few	TGTGCCAGCACCAGTGTTCCCGCCTACGAGCAGTACTTC	CASTSVPAYEQYF
TRBV5-5	NA	TRBJ2-4	NA	TGTGCCAGCAGGGTCACCGGGACTAACAGGGACATTCAGTACTTC	CASRVTGTNRDIQYF
TRBV5-1	NA	TRBJ2-5	NA	TGCGCCAGCAGCTTGGACCCGGGACTCAAGGAAGAGACCCAGTACTTC	CASSLDPGLKEETQYF
TRBV6-1	TRBD2	TRBJ2-7	many	TGTGCCAGCAGGGGGACTAGCGGGGGGGCCGACGAGCAGTACTTC	CASRGTSGGADEQYF
TRBV4-1	TRBD2	TRBJ2-2	few	TGCGCCAGCAGCCAAAAAAGAGGGGAGGGCACCGGGGAGCTGTTTTTT	CASSQKRGEGTGELFF
TRBV5-1	NA	TRBJ1-1	few	TGCGCCAGCAGCTTGTGGTCCTTGAACACTGAAGCTTTCTTT	CASSLWSLNTEAFF
TRBV10-3	NA	TRBJ2-3	NA	TGTGCCATCAGGGGGTCCTCCACAGATACGCAGTATTTT	CAIRGSSTDTQYF
TRBV18	NA	TRBJ1-3	many	TGTGCCAGCTCACCAATCAGGGACTCTGGAAACACCATATATTTT	CASSPIRDSGNTIYF
TRBV9	NA	TRBJ2-1	few	TGTGCCAGCAGTACACAGGGATGGGGACCCAATGAGCAGTTCTTC	CASSTQGWGPNEQFF
TRBV20-1	NA	TRBJ2-7	few	TGCAGTGCCCAGTTTCAGAGGTACGAGCAGTACTTC	CSAQFQRYEQYF
TRBV9	NA	TRBJ2-7	NA	TGTGCCAGCAGCGAGTGGGGGGCCTTGGACGAGCAGTACTTC	CASSEWGALDEQYF
TRBV27	NA	TRBJ2-1	NA	TGTGCCAGCAGTTTAAGGGAAGATGATGAGCAGTTCTTC	CASSLREDDEQFF
TRBV10-3	NA	TRBJ2-3	NA	TGTGCCATCAGTCGGTCAGGGGCGCAGTATTTT	CAISRSGAQYF